This record covers a single T cell receptor (beta chain). Some clones are missing from TCRdb's copy, which holds only in-frame ones; the method was immunoSEQ multiplex PCR. The repertoire includes about 54,000 clones, around 97% of them detected once, and about 1.9% sits in the top ten. These data belong to a study of control samples from healthy donors and cancer patients. Germline assignment: CDR1 SQVTM and CDR2 ANQGSEA. This CDR3 spans 14 amino acids. Deletions cut 5 bases from V and 5 bases from J, with 18 bases between. This sequence was found in a woman aged 30 to 39 in good health. The specimen sequenced was blood. This rearrangement joins TRBV29-1 to TRBJ1-1; D possibly corresponds to TRBD1 (5 bases). The CDR3 nucleotides are TGCAGCGTTCCCACAGGTGGAGGTAAGACTGAAGCTTTCTTT. Residues: CSVPTGGGKTEAFF. Variable domain in full (rest from reference TRBV29-1 and TRBJ1-1): SAVISQKPSRDICQRGTSLTIQCQVDSQVTMMFWYRQQPGQSLTLIATANQGSEATYESGFVIDKFPISRPNLTFSTLTVSNMSPEDSSIYLCSVPTGGGKTEAFFGQGTRLTVV.